This T cell receptor (beta chain) originates from a study of Ad26.COV2.S vaccination and SARS-CoV-2 variants. Treatment indicated: around 19 received Ad26.COV2.S at low or high dose, single or two shots; about 5 received placebo; per-sample allocation not given. Collection of the samples took place on day 63 after the first injection of vaccine or placebo. It was Wuhan-strain SARS-CoV-2 spike that the Ad26 vaccine vector expressed. From germline, CDR1 is MNHEY and CDR2 SMNVEV (reference sequence). CDR3 length: 15 amino acids. V shed 4 bases and J 5 bases; nucleotides not matched to a gene: 10. Repertoires were generated with immunoSEQ multiplex PCR, while TCRdb's copy carries only in-frame clones and drops some. The sample has some 350,000 clones; 85% to 90% are singletons.

The starting material was peripheral blood, obtained in a trial of Ad26.COV2.S vaccine versus placebo. The TCR comes from a person between 18 and 60 years old who received the Ad26.COV2.S COVID-19 vaccine or a placebo. The chain uses TRBV27 and TRBJ2-5, with TRBD1 matching 7 bases. The DNA of the CDR3 is TGTGCCAGCAGTTCAATAGGGACAGTTTCGGAGACCCAGTACTTC. Amino acid sequence: CASSSIGTVSETQYF.